The next 30 T cell receptor beta chains were all read from a single sample in a study of Ad26.COV2.S vaccination and SARS-CoV-2 variants. The treatment denotes: over 15 received Ad26.COV2.S at low or high dose, single or two shots; about 5 received placebo; per-sample allocation not given. On day 63 after the first injection, vaccine and placebo recipients gave samples. Some clones are missing from TCRdb's copy, which holds only in-frame ones; the method was immunoSEQ multiplex PCR. The sample contains 400,000 to 450,000 clones, 90% of which appear only once. The sequencing used peripheral blood, collected in a trial of Ad26.COV2.S vaccine versus placebo. The source is a person between 18 and 65 years old who received the Ad26.COV2.S COVID-19 vaccine or a placebo.

The chain uses TRBV25-1 and TRBJ2-1; possibly TRBD2 for D (6 bases). The germline V gene has CDR1 MGHDK and CDR2 SYGVNS. This CDR3 is 18 amino acids long. V was pared by 1 base and J by 0 bases, with 16 bases between. CDR3 coding DNA: TGTGCCAGCAGTGAATCCTGGGCGGGGACCTACTCCTACAATGAGCAGTTCTTC. This gives the protein CASSESWAGTYSYNEQFF.

The genes are TRBV4-2 and TRBJ2-1; TRBD2 matches 8 bases. The CDR3 is made up of 14 amino acids. V trimming: 3 bases; J trimming: 5 bases; junction bases outside the gene matches: 3. CDR1 and CDR2 from the germline V gene are LGHNA and YNFKEQ. The CDR3 region is CASSHTSGHNEQFF. The CDR3 coding sequence is TGTGCCAGCAGCCATACTAGCGGACACAATGAGCAGTTCTTC.

The chain joins TRBV12-5 to TRBJ2-5; 13 bases align to TRBD2. CDR3 length: 17 residues. J gave up 7 bases and V 0 bases, and 8 bases lay outside the gene matches. Germline V gene data show CDR1 as LGHNT and CDR2 as FRNRAP. In DNA form, the CDR3 reads TGTGCTAGTGGTTTGGTCTCTACTAGCGGGAGGGCCAGGACCCAGTACTTC. The encoded protein is CASGLVSTSGRARTQYF.

This chain links TRBV7-2 with TRBJ1-1; no definite D call. V lost 5 bases, J lost 1 base, and 11 bases lay in between. CDR1 and CDR2 from the germline V gene are SGHTA and FQGNSA. This CDR3 region has 14 residues. The CDR3 reads CASSVSRGNTEAFF. DNA of the CDR3: TGTGCCAGCAGCGTGTCCCGGGGGAACACTGAAGCTTTCTTT.

This chain links TRBV9 with TRBJ2-7; no clear D gene. The CDR3 is 13 amino acids. Germline loops: CDR1 SGDLS, CDR2 YYNGEE. The V end lost 0 bases, the J end lost 3 bases, and 7 bases lay between the germline ends. CDR3 nucleotide sequence: TGTGCCAGCAGCGTAGGGCCCCGCTACGAGCAGTACTTC. This sequence encodes CASSVGPRYEQYF. The full variable domain, completed using reference TRBV9 and TRBJ2-7, is DSGVTQTPKHLITATGQRVTLRCSPRSGDLSVYWYQQSLDQGLQFLIQYYNGEERAKGNILERFSAQQFPDLHSELNLSSLELGDSALYFCASSVGPRYEQYFGPGTRLTVT.

The chain joins TRBV30 to TRBJ2-7, with 8 bases lining up with TRBD2. Germline assignment: CDR1 GTSNPN and CDR2 SVGIG (reference sequence). V was clipped by 4 bases and J by 6 bases; unmatched bases: 5. CDR3 length: 12 residues. CDR3: CAWTAGGPEQYF. CDR3 nucleotide sequence: TGTGCCTGGACCGCGGGGGGTCCCGAGCAGTACTTC.

This clone appeared once. The V and J genes are TRBV6-1 and TRBJ1-2; D not resolved. V was pared by 0 bases and J by 5 bases, with 10 bases between. This CDR3 has 14 amino acids. Germline CDR1 MNHNS, CDR2 SASEGT. In DNA form, the CDR3 reads TGTGCCAGCAGTGAAGCGAAGGGTTATTATGGCTACACCTTC. This encodes CASSEAKGYYGYTF.

The chain has TRBV29-1 and TRBJ2-1; TRBD2 matches 10 bases. The V gene end was trimmed by 4 bases and the J gene end by 6 bases; junction bases not matched to a gene: 15. Germline loops: CDR1 SQVTM, CDR2 ANQGSEA. CDR3 size: 17 residues. This CDR3 reads CSVVGLAGERHTNEQFF. DNA of the CDR3: TGCAGCGTTGTTGGTCTAGCGGGAGAGAGGCACACCAATGAGCAGTTCTTC.

The chain employs TRBV12-5 and TRBJ1-3, with D uncertain. V was cut by 0 bases and J by 2 bases, with 8 bases left in between. Germline V gene lookup returns CDR1 LGHNT and CDR2 FRNRAP. This CDR3 contains 15 residues. The CDR3 bases are TGTGCTAGTGGTTTGGTACTGGCAGCTGGAAACACCATATATTTT. Protein product: CASGLVLAAGNTIYF.

The genes are TRBV9 and TRBJ1-1; perhaps TRBD1 as D (5 bases). CDR1 SGDLS and CDR2 YYNGEE come from the germline V gene. V was cut by 0 bases and J by 4 bases, with 7 bases left in between. The CDR3 is 13 residues long. The DNA for the CDR3 is TGTGCCAGCAGCGTAGGGGGGTTCACTGAAGCTTTCTTT. Amino acids: CASSVGGFTEAFF. Combining the CDR3 with reference TRBV9 and TRBJ1-1 gives the whole variable domain DSGVTQTPKHLITATGQRVTLRCSPRSGDLSVYWYQQSLDQGLQFLIQYYNGEERAKGNILERFSAQQFPDLHSELNLSSLELGDSALYFCASSVGGFTEAFFGQGTRLTVV.

V usage is TRBV5-5 and J usage is TRBJ2-3, with 8 bases aligning to TRBD1. The CDR3 is 15 amino acids. V shed 3 bases, J shed 2 bases, and the junction held 5 bases outside the gene matches. Germline assignment: CDR1 SGHKS and CDR2 YYEKEE (reference sequence). The CDR3 is CASSSRQGNTDTQYF. The DNA of the CDR3 is TGTGCCAGCAGCTCGAGACAGGGGAACACAGATACGCAGTATTTT.

The chain couples TRBV30 to TRBJ1-1; D remains ambiguous. The CDR3 totals 13 residues. The V end was cut by 0 bases, the J end by 7 bases, with 12 bases between. The germline V gene has CDR1 GTSNPN and CDR2 SVGIG (reference sequence). CDR3 amino acids: CAWSVIEEIEAFF. The DNA for the CDR3 is TGTGCCTGGAGTGTAATCGAGGAAATTGAAGCTTTCTTT.

This chain connects TRBV7-2 to TRBJ1-2; maybe TRBD1 (5 bases). The germline V gene encodes CDR1 SGHTA and CDR2 FQGNSA. The germline V and J ends were trimmed by 4 bases and 3 bases, with 15 bases remaining between them. The CDR3 extends over 15 amino acids. Here the CDR3 DNA reads TGTGCCAGCAGCTCGCTTGATAGGGGAGACTATGGCTACACCTTC. This codes for CASSSLDRGDYGYTF.

This chain links TRBV7-2 with TRBJ2-7; D not resolved. Trimming took 4 bases from V and 2 from J, leaving 9 bases between them. Germline loops: CDR1 SGHTA, CDR2 FQGNSA. The CDR3 is 13 residues long. The CDR3 DNA is TGTGCCAGCAGCTCACTGACCCCCTACGAGCAGTACTTC. Encoded protein: CASSSLTPYEQYF.

This chain connects TRBV7-2 to TRBJ2-7; TRBD1 aligns across 8 bases. The CDR3 contains 15 residues. Germline CDR1 and CDR2: SGHTA and FQGNSA. V shed 4 bases and J 2 bases; nucleotides not matched to a gene: 7. Here the CDR3 reads CASSSQQGGPYEQYF. CDR3 DNA sequence: TGTGCCAGCAGCTCCCAACAGGGGGGTCCCTACGAGCAGTACTTC.

The rearrangement joins TRBV28 to TRBJ2-7, with TRBD1 matching 10 bases. The CDR3 is 17 amino acids. V lost 5 bases to trimming and J lost 4 bases; unmatched junction nucleotides: 14. The germline gives CDR1 MDHEN, CDR2 SYDVKM. The CDR3 DNA is TGTGCCAGCAGTGGGACCTCCGGGACAGGGGCGTCGTACGAGCAGTACTTC. This codes for CASSGTSGTGASYEQYF.

V usage is TRBV28 and J usage is TRBJ2-5, with 13 bases matching TRBD2. Germline trimming cut 7 bases from V and 5 bases from J; bases unmatched to any gene: 7. Germline CDR1 MDHEN, CDR2 SYDVKM. The CDR3 spans 15 residues. DNA of the CDR3: TGTGCCAGCACCCTGACTAGCGGGAGGTTGGAGACCCAGTACTTC. Protein sequence: CASTLTSGRLETQYF.

V gene TRBV7-2 combines with J gene TRBJ2-7, with 10 bases fitting TRBD2. This CDR3 spans 15 amino acids. The junction had 6 bases not matched to a gene; V was cut back by 2 bases and J by 5 bases. The germline CDR1 and CDR2 sequences are SGHTA and FQGNSA. The CDR3 loop reads CASSLNLAGGNEQYF. The CDR3 DNA follows: TGTGCCAGCAGCTTAAATTTAGCGGGAGGCAACGAGCAGTACTTC. Full variable domain (rest looked up from reference TRBV7-2 and TRBJ2-7): GAGVSQSPSNKVTEKGKDVELRCDPISGHTALYWYRQSLGQGLEFLIYFQGNSAPDKSGLPSDRFSAERTGGSVSTLTIQRTQQEDSAVYLCASSLNLAGGNEQYFGPGTRLTVT.

This chain links TRBV5-6 with TRBJ1-5; D perhaps matches TRBD1 (5 bases). The V end lost 4 bases, the J end lost 7 bases, and 9 bases lay between the germline ends. Germline lookup yields CDR1 SGHDT and CDR2 YYEEEE. The CDR3 spans 12 residues. This CDR3 is CASSLRGQPQHF. CDR3 sequence (DNA): TGTGCCAGCAGCCTTCGGGGGCAGCCCCAGCATTTT.

The V call is TRBV12-5, the J call TRBJ2-1; 7 bases match TRBD2. Losses at the gene ends were 2 bases for V and 0 bases for J; bases not matched to a gene: 4. From germline, CDR1 is LGHNT and CDR2 FRNRAP. The CDR3 covers 16 residues. As DNA, the CDR3 is TGTGCTAGTGGTTTGTCAGCGGGATACTCCTACAATGAGCAGTTCTTC. Amino acids: CASGLSAGYSYNEQFF.

CDR3: CASSSGGYEKLFF. The CDR3 bases are TGTGCCAGCAGCTCGGGGGGCTACGAAAAACTGTTTTTT. The chain combines TRBV7-2 with TRBJ1-4; D possibly corresponds to TRBD1 (6 bases). With 4 bases removed from V and 8 bases from J, the gap between germline ends came to 11 bases. Germline loops: CDR1 SGHTA, CDR2 FQGNSA. This CDR3 region has 13 residues.

This clone was found once. V is TRBV7-8 and J is TRBJ2-5; D gene ambiguous. The CDR3 loop spans 15 amino acids. Trimming took 0 bases from V and 0 from J, leaving 8 bases between them. Per the germline V gene, CDR1 is SGHVS and CDR2 is FQNEAQ. The CDR3 region is CASSLARRYQETQYF. DNA for the CDR3: TGTGCCAGCAGCTTAGCGCGCAGGTACCAAGAGACCCAGTACTTC.

The V call is TRBV5-4, the J call TRBJ2-3; possibly TRBD1 or TRBD2 for D (6 bases each). The CDR3 runs 17 residues. The germline CDR1 and CDR2 sequences are SGHNT and YYREEE (reference sequence). V was shortened by 2 bases and J by 0 bases, with 16 bases between the two germline ends. Here the CDR3 DNA reads TGTGCCAGCAGCTTTGGGTCGGGGGCCGCTAGCACAGATACGCAGTATTTT. Protein sequence: CASSFGSGAASTDTQYF. Using reference TRBV5-4 and TRBJ2-3 for the parts outside the CDR3, the full variable domain is ETGVTQSPTHLIKTRGQQVTLRCSSQSGHNTVSWYQQALGQGPQFIFQYYREEENGRGNFPPRFSGLQFPNYSSELNVNALELDDSALYLCASSFGSGAASTDTQYFGPGTRLTVL.

The J gene is TRBJ1-2, the V gene TRBV11-2; TRBD1 might be the D (6 bases). The CDR3 sequence is 16 residues long. The V end lost 5 bases, the J end lost 3 bases, and 19 bases lay between the germline ends. From germline, CDR1 is SGHAT and CDR2 FQNNGV. This CDR3 reads CASSQEELQGHYGYTF. In nucleotides, the CDR3 is TGTGCCAGCAGCCAGGAGGAGTTGCAGGGGCACTATGGCTACACCTTC.

The V gene is TRBV4-3, the J gene TRBJ2-5; D not resolved. From germline, CDR1 is LGHNA and CDR2 YSLEER. The CDR3 is made up of 14 amino acids. V lost 1 base and J 0 bases, leaving 6 bases between the germline ends. The CDR3 region has the DNA TGCGCCAGCAGCCAAGGGATAGACCAAGAGACCCAGTACTTC. Encoded protein: CASSQGIDQETQYF.

The genes are TRBV7-2 and TRBJ2-1; D is unclear. The CDR3 runs to 12 residues. Deletions cut 1 base from V and 9 bases from J, with 7 bases between. Germline V CDR1 and CDR2: SGHTA, FQGNSA. DNA of the CDR3: TGTGCCAGCAGCTTAGTGGGCACTGAGCAGTTCTTC. This sequence encodes CASSLVGTEQFF. The entire variable domain, with the rest obtained from reference TRBV7-2 and TRBJ2-1, is as follows: GAGVSQSPSNKVTEKGKDVELRCDPISGHTALYWYRQSLGQGLEFLIYFQGNSAPDKSGLPSDRFSAERTGGSVSTLTIQRTQQEDSAVYLCASSLVGTEQFFGPGTRLTVL.

The CDR3 here is CASSYSERTGSEEAFF. The CDR3 DNA follows: TGTGCCAGCAGTTACTCGGAGCGGACAGGGAGCGAAGAAGCTTTCTTT. The rearrangement links TRBV6-5 to TRBJ1-1; 8 bases agree with TRBD1. This CDR3 comprises 16 residues. J lost 8 bases, V lost 0 bases, and 11 bases had no gene match. Per the germline V gene, CDR1 is MNHEY and CDR2 is SVGAGI.

J is TRBJ2-1 and V is TRBV12-5; a possible D gene is TRBD2 (6 bases). From germline, CDR1 is LGHNT and CDR2 FRNRAP. V lost 1 base to trimming and J lost 6 bases, with 13 bases between them. There are 15 residues in the CDR3. The CDR3 is CASGLALAIVNEQFF. In nucleotides, the CDR3 is TGTGCTAGTGGTTTGGCCCTAGCGATAGTCAATGAGCAGTTCTTC. The full variable domain, with the rest looked up from reference TRBV12-5 and TRBJ2-1, is DARVTQTPRHKVTEMGQEVTMRCQPILGHNTVFWYRQTMMQGLELLAYFRNRAPLDDSGMPKDRFSAEMPDATLATLKIQPSEPRDSAVYFCASGLALAIVNEQFFGPGTRLTVL.

This sequence joins TRBV27 and TRBJ2-5; TRBD2 might be the D (6 bases). CDR1 is MNHEY, CDR2 SMNVEV, per germline (reference sequence). The CDR3 extends over 13 amino acids. V lost 6 bases, J lost 5 bases, and 13 bases lay in between. The CDR3, as DNA: TGTGCCAGCAGCGTAGGACTACGGGAGACCCAGTACTTC. This codes for CASSVGLRETQYF.

The rearrangement uses TRBV14 and TRBJ2-7; 8 bases match TRBD1. V was clipped by 6 bases and J by 1 base; unmatched bases: 8. This CDR3 comprises 15 residues. Germline V gives CDR1 SGHDN, CDR2 FVKESK. The CDR3 DNA reads TGTGCCAGCAGGTCCACAGGGGGGTTATCCTACGAGCAGTACTTC. Translated, it gives CASRSTGGLSYEQYF.